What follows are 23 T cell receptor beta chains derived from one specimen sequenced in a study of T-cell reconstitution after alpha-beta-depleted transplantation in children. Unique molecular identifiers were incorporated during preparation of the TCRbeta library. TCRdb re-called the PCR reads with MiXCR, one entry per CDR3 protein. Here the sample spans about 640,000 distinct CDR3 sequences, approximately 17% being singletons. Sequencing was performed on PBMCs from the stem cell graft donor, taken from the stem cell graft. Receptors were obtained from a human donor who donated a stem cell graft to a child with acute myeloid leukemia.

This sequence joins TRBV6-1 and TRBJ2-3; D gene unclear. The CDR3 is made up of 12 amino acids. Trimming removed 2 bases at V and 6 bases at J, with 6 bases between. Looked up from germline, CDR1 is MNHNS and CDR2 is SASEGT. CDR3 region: CASSELGDTQYF. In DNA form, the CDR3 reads TGTGCCAGCAGTGAACTCGGCGATACGCAGTATTTT.

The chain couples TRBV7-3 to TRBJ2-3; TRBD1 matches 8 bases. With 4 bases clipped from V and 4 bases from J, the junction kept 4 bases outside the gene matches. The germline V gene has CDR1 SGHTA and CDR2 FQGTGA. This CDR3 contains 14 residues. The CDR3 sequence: CASSSDRGPDTQYF. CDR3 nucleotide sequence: TGTGCCAGCAGCTCAGACAGGGGACCAGATACGCAGTATTTT.

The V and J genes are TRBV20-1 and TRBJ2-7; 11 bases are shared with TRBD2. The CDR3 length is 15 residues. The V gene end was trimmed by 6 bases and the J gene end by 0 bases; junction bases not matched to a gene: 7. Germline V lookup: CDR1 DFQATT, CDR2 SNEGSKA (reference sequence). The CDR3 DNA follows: TGCAGTGCGGCACTAGCGGGGGCCATCTCCTACGAGCAGTACTTC. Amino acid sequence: CSAALAGAISYEQYF.

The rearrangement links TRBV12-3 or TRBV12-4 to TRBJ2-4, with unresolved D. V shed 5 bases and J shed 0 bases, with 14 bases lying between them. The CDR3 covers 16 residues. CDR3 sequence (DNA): TGTGCCAGCAGTCACGACAATTTTCTAGCCAAAAACATTCAGTACTTC. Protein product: CASSHDNFLAKNIQYF.

The CDR3 loop is CATSDLSDTGELFF. CDR3 DNA: TGTGCCACCAGTGATTTGTCCGACACCGGGGAGCTGTTTTTT. The V and J genes are TRBV24-1 and TRBJ2-2; D is uncertain. Per the germline V gene, CDR1 is KGHDR and CDR2 is SFDVKD. The V gene lost 0 bases and the J gene lost 3 bases, with 4 bases spanning the gap. This CDR3 spans 14 amino acids.

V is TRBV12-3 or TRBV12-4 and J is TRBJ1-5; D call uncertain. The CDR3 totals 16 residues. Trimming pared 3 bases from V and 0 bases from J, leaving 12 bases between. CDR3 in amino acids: CASSFGRTDSNQPQHF. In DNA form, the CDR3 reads TGTGCCAGCAGTTTTGGCCGGACGGATAGCAATCAGCCCCAGCATTTT.

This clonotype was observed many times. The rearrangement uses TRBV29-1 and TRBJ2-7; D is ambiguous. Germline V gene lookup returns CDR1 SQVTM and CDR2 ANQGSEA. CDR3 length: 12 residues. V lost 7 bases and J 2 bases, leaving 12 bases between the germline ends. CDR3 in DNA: TGCAGCGCAGGAGTCGGTCCCTACGAGCAGTACGTC. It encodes CSAGVGPYEQYV.

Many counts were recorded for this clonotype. CDR3 DNA sequence: TGCAGTGCCGCCGGACGGGTGAACACTGAAGCTTTCTTT. This codes for CSAAGRVNTEAFF. The chain is built from TRBV20-1 and TRBJ1-1; D remains unclear. This CDR3 spans 13 amino acids. Germline CDR1 DFQATT, CDR2 SNEGSKA (reference sequence). V was pared by 6 bases and J by 0 bases, with 11 bases between.

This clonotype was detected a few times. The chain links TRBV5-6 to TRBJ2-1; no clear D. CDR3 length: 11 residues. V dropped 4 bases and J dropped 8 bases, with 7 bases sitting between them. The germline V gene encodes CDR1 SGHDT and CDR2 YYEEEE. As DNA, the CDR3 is TGTGCCAGCAGCGGTCTTTATGAGCAGTTCTTC. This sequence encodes CASSGLYEQFF.

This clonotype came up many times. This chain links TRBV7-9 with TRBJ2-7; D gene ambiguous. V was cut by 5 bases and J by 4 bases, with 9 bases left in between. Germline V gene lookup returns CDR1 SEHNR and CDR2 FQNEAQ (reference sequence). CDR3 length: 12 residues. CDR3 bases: TGTGCCAGCAGCCAGGTGGGTTACGAGCAGTACTTC. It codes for CASSQVGYEQYF.

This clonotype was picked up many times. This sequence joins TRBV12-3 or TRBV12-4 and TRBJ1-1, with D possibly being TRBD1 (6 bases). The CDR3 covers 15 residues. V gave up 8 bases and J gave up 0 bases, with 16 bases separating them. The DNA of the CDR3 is TGTGCCAGCGGTCCAGGAGGGACATTGAACACTGAAGCTTTCTTT. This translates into CASGPGGTLNTEAFF.

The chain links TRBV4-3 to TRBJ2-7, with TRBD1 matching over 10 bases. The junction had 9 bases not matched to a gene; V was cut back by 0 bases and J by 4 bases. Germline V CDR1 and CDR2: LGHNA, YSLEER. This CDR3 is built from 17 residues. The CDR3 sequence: CASSQDSLRDRGYEQYF. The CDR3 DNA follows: TGCGCCAGCAGCCAAGATTCGTTGCGGGACAGGGGATACGAGCAGTACTTC.

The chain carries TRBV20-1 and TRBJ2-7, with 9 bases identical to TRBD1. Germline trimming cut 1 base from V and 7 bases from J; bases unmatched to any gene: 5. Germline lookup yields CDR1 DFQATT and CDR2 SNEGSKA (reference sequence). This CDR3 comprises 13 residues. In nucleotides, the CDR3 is TGCAGTGCTAGAGGGGACAGGGTGGGGGAGCAGTACTTC. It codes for CSARGDRVGEQYF.

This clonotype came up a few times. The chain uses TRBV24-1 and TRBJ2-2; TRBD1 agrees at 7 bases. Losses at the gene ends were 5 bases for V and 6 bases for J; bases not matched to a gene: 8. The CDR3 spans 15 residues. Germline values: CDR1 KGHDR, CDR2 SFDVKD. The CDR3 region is CATSGTPGGPGELFF. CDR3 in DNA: TGTGCCACCAGTGGTACCCCAGGGGGTCCCGGGGAGCTGTTTTTT.

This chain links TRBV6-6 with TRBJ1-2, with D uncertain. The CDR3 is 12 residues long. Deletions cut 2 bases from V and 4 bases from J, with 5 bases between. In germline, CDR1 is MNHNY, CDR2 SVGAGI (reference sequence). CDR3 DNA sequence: TGTGCCAGCAGTTACAGTAGCTATGGCTACACCTTC. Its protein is CASSYSSYGYTF.

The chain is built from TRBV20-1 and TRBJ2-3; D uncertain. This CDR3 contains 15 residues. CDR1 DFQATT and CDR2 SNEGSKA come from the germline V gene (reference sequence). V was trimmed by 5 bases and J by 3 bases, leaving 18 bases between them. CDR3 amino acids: CSAPSLFGSTDTQYF. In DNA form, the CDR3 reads TGCAGTGCTCCCTCTCTTTTCGGTTCGACAGATACGCAGTATTTT.

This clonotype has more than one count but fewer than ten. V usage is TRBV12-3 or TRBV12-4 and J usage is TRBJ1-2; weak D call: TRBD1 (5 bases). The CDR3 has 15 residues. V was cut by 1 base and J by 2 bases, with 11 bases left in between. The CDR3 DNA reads TGTGCCAGCAGTTTAGGGGGCCGACCGAACTATGGCTACACCTTC. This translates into CASSLGGRPNYGYTF.

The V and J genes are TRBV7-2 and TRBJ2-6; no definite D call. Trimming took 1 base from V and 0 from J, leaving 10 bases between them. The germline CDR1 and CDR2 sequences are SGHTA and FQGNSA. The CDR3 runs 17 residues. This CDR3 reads CASSLVGRSSGANVLTF. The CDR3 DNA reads TGTGCCAGCAGCTTAGTTGGCAGGAGCTCTGGGGCCAACGTCCTGACTTTC.

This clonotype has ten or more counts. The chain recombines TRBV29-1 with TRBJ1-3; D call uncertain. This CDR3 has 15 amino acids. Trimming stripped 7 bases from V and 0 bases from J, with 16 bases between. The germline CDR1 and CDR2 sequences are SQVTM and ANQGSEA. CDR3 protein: CSAKEDGSSGNTIYF. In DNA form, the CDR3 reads TGCAGCGCGAAGGAGGACGGTTCCTCTGGAAACACCATATATTTT.

CDR3 sequence: CASGQGGSPFHEQYF. CDR3 coding DNA: TGTGCCAGCGGACAGGGGGGTTCCCCGTTCCACGAGCAGTACTTC. The chain uses TRBV11-3 and TRBJ2-7; 10 bases match TRBD1. J gave up 5 bases and V 8 bases, and 12 bases lay outside the gene matches. The CDR3 consists of 15 residues. Germline V gene sequence: CDR1 SGHNT, CDR2 YENEEA. The entire variable domain, with the rest obtained from reference TRBV11-3 and TRBJ2-7, is as follows: EAGVVQSPRYKIIEKKQPVAFWCNPISGHNTLYWYLQNLGQGPELLIRYENEEAVDDSQLPKDRFSAERLKGVDSTLKIQPAELGDSAVYLCASGQGGSPFHEQYFGPGTRLTVT.

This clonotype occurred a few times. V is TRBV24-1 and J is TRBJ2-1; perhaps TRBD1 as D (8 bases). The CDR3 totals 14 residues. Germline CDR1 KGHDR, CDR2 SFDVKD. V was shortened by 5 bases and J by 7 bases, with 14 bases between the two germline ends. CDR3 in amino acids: CATSVTGGENEQFF. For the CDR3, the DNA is TGTGCCACCAGTGTCACAGGGGGGGAAAATGAGCAGTTCTTC.

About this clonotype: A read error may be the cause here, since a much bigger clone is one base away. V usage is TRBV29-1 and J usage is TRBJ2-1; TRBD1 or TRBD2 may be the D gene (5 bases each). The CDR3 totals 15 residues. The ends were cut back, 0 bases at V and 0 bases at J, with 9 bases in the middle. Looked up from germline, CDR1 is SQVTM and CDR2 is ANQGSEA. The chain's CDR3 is CSVEDGTNSYNEQFF. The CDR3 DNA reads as TGCAGCGTTGAAGATGGGACCAACTCCTACAATGAGCAGTTCTTC.

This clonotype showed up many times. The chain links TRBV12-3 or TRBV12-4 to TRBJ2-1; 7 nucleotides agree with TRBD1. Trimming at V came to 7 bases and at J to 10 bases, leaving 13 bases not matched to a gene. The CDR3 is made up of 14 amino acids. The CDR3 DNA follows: TGTGCCAGCATCGGTTGGGAGATACAGGGGGAGCAGTTCTTC. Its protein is CASIGWEIQGEQFF.